The next 3 T cell receptor beta chains were all read from a single sample in a study of cytomegalovirus exposure and HLA in healthy donors. 60 Vbeta and 13 Jbeta primers were used in PCR. Assay: immunoSEQ multiplex PCR; the TCRdb copy retains only in-frame clones and omits some. The data contain 100,000 to 140,000 clones, 77% of them singletons. Sample: PBMCs. The origin of the receptors is a male donor in good health and CMV-seronegative.

The V and J genes are TRBV7-8 and TRBJ2-6; no reliable D call. CDR1 is SGHVS and CDR2 is FQNEAQ in the germline V gene. The V end lost 2 bases, the J end lost 1 base, and 9 bases lay between the germline ends. This CDR3 spans 16 amino acids. The CDR3 spells CASSLLGVSGANVLTF. CDR3 nucleotide sequence: TGTGCCAGCAGCTTATTAGGAGTTTCTGGGGCCAACGTCCTGACTTTC.

This clone was seen only once. The genes are TRBV28 and TRBJ1-4; TRBD1 matches 10 bases. V was pared by 6 bases and J by 8 bases, with 6 bases of the junction left unmatched. The germline gives CDR1 MDHEN, CDR2 SYDVKM. The CDR3 contains 14 residues. CDR3 sequence (DNA): TGTGCCAGCAGGACCGGGACAGGGGACGAAAAACTGTTTTTT. Protein product: CASRTGTGDEKLFF.

The chain joins TRBV5-4 to TRBJ2-3; 14 bases are a match to TRBD2. This CDR3 is built from 16 residues. After removal of 4 bases from V and 10 bases from J, the junction contained 11 bases not matched to a gene. Germline CDR1 SGHNT, CDR2 YYREEE (reference sequence). The CDR3 DNA is TGTGCCAGCAGCGCGGGACTAGCGGGAGATGCTTATGCGCAGTATTTT. This sequence encodes CASSAGLAGDAYAQYF.